This T cell receptor (beta chain) stems from a study of cytomegalovirus exposure and HLA in healthy donors (dated by TCRdb to 2015 to 2018). Describing the broader study: In an earlier analysis of 587 of the donors, around 300 Gb of sequence data and 90 million to 130 million unique TCR beta sequences from 150 million to 200 million T cells were reported. An early release covering over 500 HLA-typed donors comprised about 300 gigabases of sequencing data and around 85 million unique TCR sequences. Of the approximately 400 genotyped donors, less than 85% were placed in the genetic ancestry cluster associated with self-reported Caucasian donors. The study aimed to test whether signatures of past pathogen exposure could be identified by cataloging public T cell receptors. The T cell repertoires of some 700 subjects were profiled by immunosequencing and related to cytomegalovirus serostatus. A separate validation cohort of about 110 different subjects was used in addition to the approximately 670-subject first cohort. High-throughput TCR immunosequencing, statistical association of individual TCRs with disease status, and machine learning were combined to predict cytomegalovirus infection status. A later analysis re-examined previously published TCR beta repertoires from more than 600 donors and added high-resolution HLA genotyping to investigate patterns of TCR occurrence. The later analysis used no new phenotypic data to find candidate immune exposures, relying instead on TCR beta sequences and their occurrence across donors. An earlier analysis of 587 of the donors applied high-throughput TCR beta sequencing to assess whether each TCR beta V gene segment acted as functional or pseudogenic. Donor age, sex, ethnicity and CMV serostatus were collected together with the repertoire data. Genome-wide SNP genotypes for about three fifths of the roughly 670 donors were used in a later genetic analysis, which treated that subset as a discovery cohort. All discovery cohort repertoires had been generated on a single sequencing platform. Both class I and class II loci were covered by HLA typing, at four-digit resolution. Typing coverage differed by locus: A, B, C, DRB1 and DQB1 were typed in about 629-640 donors, DQA1 in about 500, DPA1 in 600 to 610, and DPB1 in around 440. About five DR-DQ haplotypes were treated as single units for association and clustering because of strong linkage in the cohort. Among some 410 genotyped donors of the cohort, an average of around 220,000 unique TCR beta nucleotide sequences was sequenced per donor, of which about 19% were non-productive. Broader findings and caveats from the paper: Because some donors lacked HLA typing at each locus, the association tests relied only on the typed subset. A further reported finding was that TCR beta sequences accurately predicted the HLA-A and HLA-B alleles for most subjects in the first cohort. At a false discovery rate of 0.05, a later analysis linked under 20,000 TCR beta sequences to specific HLA alleles. According to a later analysis, TCR association rates differed among HLA loci, with DRB1 alleles showing the most associated TCRs and HLA-C alleles showing the fewest. For the cohort, immune exposure information was limited to CMV serostatus. According to a later genetic analysis, donors in an Asian-associated ancestry cluster had fewer N-insertions in productive TCRs than the approximately 700-donor mean. Strong co-occurrence of HLA alleles, especially DR and DQ, made assigning TCR associations to individual alleles difficult. The authors suggested that the approach could potentially be extended to other disease states and immunological phenotypes. Most TCR sequences were seen in very few donors, while some public TCRs were found in many individuals. Three of the identified cytomegalovirus-associated TCR beta chains were confirmed in vitro to be specific for cytomegalovirus antigens. A later analysis found that HLA-associated TCR beta chains were more clonally expanded and had lower generation probabilities than equally common non-associated chains. Roughly uniform sequencing depth across donors was assumed in presence/absence analyses, although this assumption may not hold. The cohort was sequenced for TCR beta chains only, and without alpha or paired-chain data the features that could be detected were limited. A group of highly shared sequence variants was considered likely to be a technical artifact of the sequencing pipeline. Correlated functional status among segregating V segments might reflect linkage disequilibrium, but an unknown experimental factor could not be ruled out. Some IMGT-functional V segments, including TRBV6-2 and TRBV6-3, could not be told apart with the 87-base-pair reads, so those segments were excluded. According to a later analysis, parvovirus B19, influenza, CMV and Epstein-Barr virus appeared linked to several top co-occurrence clusters. A later genetic analysis associated a missense DCLRE1C variant with V-gene and J-gene trimming of TCR beta chains, and an independent cohort replicated the association. In both the original and validation cohorts, the classifier was reported to diagnose cytomegalovirus status with high specificity and sensitivity. Because counts were too low, about 15 rarely observed V segments, including chromosome 9 orphons, were left out of the earlier analysis of approximately 580 of the donors. In a later analysis, most CMV-associated TCR beta chains were found to appear HLA-restricted, with HLA associations seemingly driven largely by CMV exposure. In an earlier analysis of 587 of the donors, most TCR beta V segments appeared in productive rearrangements about 87% or about 30% of the time, broadly matching IMGT annotations. In the study, 150 to 200 TCR beta chains were listed as associated with cytomegalovirus.

From the cysteine up to the phenylalanine, the CDR3 has a length of 15 residues. The only DNA kept is the CDR3, 45 bases in frame from the first base. V lost 6 bases and J lost 0 bases, and the count of bases not matched to a germline gene is 3. Looking up the germline V gene (reference sequence) yields CDR1 LNHDA and CDR2 SQIVND. Library preparation employed the immunoSEQ multiplex PCR assay. The multiplex PCR relied on a mix of 60 forward primers for TCR Vbeta segments and 13 reverse primers for TCR Jbeta segments. The CDR3 region of rearranged TCR beta genes was amplified from genomic DNA with a multiplex PCR assay. The amplified TCR beta libraries were sequenced on the Illumina HiSeq System as 87-base-pair reads. The authors' analysis ran thus. In a later analysis, tens of millions of unique TCR beta chains were counted across the approximately 640 repertoires, and roughly 11 million of these chains were shared by at least two donors. To remove PCR and sequencing errors, raw reads were error-corrected and collapsed into unique sequences using a nearest-neighbor algorithm that merged closely related sequences. Alignment of CDR3 sequences to IMGT reference sequences was used to assign V, D and J gene segments. For a sequence to be retained, a match of at least six nucleotides to both a V gene segment and a J gene segment was required. A rearrangement was called productive if the CDR3 had no stop codons and remained in frame with V and J, and every other rearrangement was called non-productive. Following IMGT convention, CDR3 was defined as the stretch from the second conserved V-encoded cysteine up to the conserved J-encoded phenylalanine. The earlier analysis of approximately 590 of the donors excluded any sequence lacking an unambiguous match to a single V gene segment. In an earlier analysis of a few hundred of the donors, a V segment was called functional when productive rearrangements were above 56.7%, and segregating when the standard deviation between donors exceeded 5%. A statistical classification framework was developed to diagnose cytomegalovirus status using the catalog of TCR beta chain sequences. In a later analysis, V and J genes were assigned by comparing TCR nucleotide sequences against IMGT/GENE-DB human TR gene sequences. A later analysis assigned CDR3 sequences and most-parsimonious VDJ recombination scenarios with the TCRdist pipeline. In a later analysis, each TCR beta chain was defined by its CDR3 amino acid sequence together with its V-gene family, and reads without a unique V-gene family were excluded. A later analysis removed 550 to 700 highly shared, low-generation-probability nucleotide sequences to deal with suspected cross-contamination and a sequencing artifact. In a later analysis, a clonal expansion index for each public chain was calculated from normalized within-repertoire ranks of inferred template counts. A later analysis computed generation probabilities with a VDJ recombination model fitted to out-of-frame rearrangements, and checked the results against IGoR. In a later analysis, hypergeometric tests were used to score TCR-TCR, TCR-HLA and TCR-CMV co-occurrence, with a repertoire-size bias correction applied to TCR pairs. In a later analysis, false discovery rates were estimated by permuting HLA or CMV assignments 20 times. In a later analysis, co-occurring TCRs were grouped using DBSCAN, with TCRdist sequence similarity added in when clustering inside HLA-allele-positive subsets. For co-occurrence clustering, repertoires with fewer than 30,000 or more than 120,000 public chains were excluded, along with five repertoires with anomalous nucleotide sharing. As stored in TCRdb, this immuneACCESS dataset retains in-frame rearrangements with V and J assigned. A fraction of the clones does not appear; measured against another copy, unresolved V genes explain less than half of the discrepancy, and the remainder lacks a known reason. V and J calls and clone size are given by that table; D and trimming were obtained from the DNA. The sample profile shows about 120,000 clones; less than 80% of them were found once. The ten biggest clones cover 2.2% of the sample.

The cohort consisted of hundreds of healthy bone marrow donors. At the time of sampling, all cohort members were nominally healthy, though unrecorded immune exposures were likely present. The donor was CMV seronegative and was included in the group of hundreds of seronegative cohort members. A peripheral blood sample was provided by each donor, and peripheral blood mononuclear cells were used for TCR beta sequencing. Genomic DNA extraction from the blood cell samples was performed with the Qiagen DNeasy Blood Extraction Kit. In regard to this clone: The antigen it recognizes is unknown. No much larger clone exists at a distance of one base, and base qualities are not known.

Sample: PBMCs. This TCR derives from a woman aged 25 to 39 in good health and CMV-seronegative. The sequence joins TRBV19 to TRBJ2-1, and TRBD1 matches 9 of the central bases. The DNA is as follows: TGTGCCAGTAGGGACAGGGGATTCTCCTACAATGAGCAGTTCTTC. Its coded protein is CASRDRGFSYNEQFF.